The source of this T cell receptor (beta chain) is a study of CD8+CD57+ T cells in acquired aplastic anemia. This clonotype has just a few counts. The antigen remains undetermined. Study-level results: Patients and controls shared nearly 30 CD8+ CDR3 sequences, highly expressed in patients.

Patients sequenced had flow cytometry evidence of CD8+CD57+ cell expansion. None of the patients had been given any therapy when their blood was sampled. V lost 3 bases, J lost 11 bases, and 13 bases lay in between. CDR1 and CDR2 from the germline V gene are MNHNS and SASEGT. The CDR3 sequence is 12 residues long. It was genomic DNA that served as the template for profiling TCR beta VDJ and CDR3. TCRdb re-analysed the reads in MiXCR, keeping a single row per CDR3 protein. The sample holds just over 450,000 distinct CDR3 sequences, roughly a third seen once. The TCR was taken from a human donor with aplastic anemia. The chain couples TRBV6-1 to TRBJ1-1; no firm D call. The sequencing input was sorted CD4+, CD8+, or CD8+CD57+ T cells (not recorded which) from PBMCs. CDR3 sequence reads: CASSEGSLGAFF. Here the CDR3 DNA reads TGTGCCAGCAGTGAGGGCAGTCTTGGGGCTTTCTTT.